This TCR beta chain was obtained from a study of T cell repertoires in cytomegalovirus infection. Points from the study as a whole: CMV-specific TCR beta clonotypes restricted by HLA-C were the ones dominating the ex vivo response.

The CDR3 loop spans 13 amino acids. The V end lost 4 bases, the J end lost 3 bases, and 10 bases lay between the germline ends. In germline, CDR1 is SEHNR, CDR2 FQNEAQ (reference sequence). TCRdb reprocessed the reads with MiXCR, giving one entry per CDR3 protein. The sample holds roughly 500,000 distinct CDR3 sequences; 15% to 20% are singletons and the top ten take roughly a quarter. Points on this clonotype: Its antigen is not identified.

This clonotype originated in a human donor in good health (CMV status not recorded). Some clones in this sample may be carry-over from other donors' samples. The chain employs TRBV7-9 and TRBJ2-7, with D possibly called TRBD1 or TRBD2 (5 bases each). Sequenced: CD8+ T cells from PBMCs. The CDR3 DNA is TGTGCCAGCAGCTCGGGACGGATCTACGAGCAGTACTTC. Translating it yields CASSSGRIYEQYF.